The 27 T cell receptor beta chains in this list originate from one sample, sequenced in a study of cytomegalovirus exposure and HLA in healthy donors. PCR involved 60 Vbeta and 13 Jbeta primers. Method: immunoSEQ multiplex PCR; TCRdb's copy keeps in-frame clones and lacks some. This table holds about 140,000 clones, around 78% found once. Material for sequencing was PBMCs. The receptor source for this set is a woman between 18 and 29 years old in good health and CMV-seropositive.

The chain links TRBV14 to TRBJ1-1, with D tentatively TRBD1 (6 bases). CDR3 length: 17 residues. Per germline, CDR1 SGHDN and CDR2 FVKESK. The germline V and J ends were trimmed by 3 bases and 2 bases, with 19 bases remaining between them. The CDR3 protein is CASSQARLRGGNTEAFF. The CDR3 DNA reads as TGTGCCAGCAGCCAGGCTCGTTTGAGAGGGGGAAACACTGAAGCTTTCTTT. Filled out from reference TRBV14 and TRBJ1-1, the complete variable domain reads EAGVTQFPSHSVIEKGQTVTLRCDPISGHDNLYWYRRVMGKEIKFLLHFVKESKQDESGMPNNRFLAERTGGTYSTLKVQPAELEDSGVYFCASSQARLRGGNTEAFFGQGTRLTVV.

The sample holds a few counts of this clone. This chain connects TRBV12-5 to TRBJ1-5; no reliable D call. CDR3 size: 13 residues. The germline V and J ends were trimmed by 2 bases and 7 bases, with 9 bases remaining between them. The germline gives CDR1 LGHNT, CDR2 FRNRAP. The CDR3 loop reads CASGLSSGQPQHF. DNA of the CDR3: TGTGCTAGTGGTTTGAGTTCGGGGCAGCCCCAGCATTTT. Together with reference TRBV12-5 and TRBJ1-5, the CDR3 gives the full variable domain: DARVTQTPRHKVTEMGQEVTMRCQPILGHNTVFWYRQTMMQGLELLAYFRNRAPLDDSGMPKDRFSAEMPDATLATLKIQPSEPRDSAVYFCASGLSSGQPQHFGDGTRLSIL.

The CDR3 DNA follows: TGTGCCAGCACGAGACAATTACTTTCTTTGAACACTGAAGCTTTCTTT. This gives the protein CASTRQLLSLNTEAFF. V usage is TRBV7-9 and J usage is TRBJ1-1; D call uncertain. From germline, CDR1 is SEHNR and CDR2 FQNEAQ (reference sequence). The CDR3 has 16 residues. Trimming stripped 7 bases from V and 0 bases from J, with 18 bases between.

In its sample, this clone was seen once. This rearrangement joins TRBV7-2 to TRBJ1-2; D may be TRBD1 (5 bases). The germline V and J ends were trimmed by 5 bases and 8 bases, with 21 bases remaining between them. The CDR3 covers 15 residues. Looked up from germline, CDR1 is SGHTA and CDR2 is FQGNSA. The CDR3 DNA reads TGTGCCAGCAGCACAAGACAGCGCCTAAAAACAGGCTACACCTTC. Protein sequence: CASSTRQRLKTGYTF.

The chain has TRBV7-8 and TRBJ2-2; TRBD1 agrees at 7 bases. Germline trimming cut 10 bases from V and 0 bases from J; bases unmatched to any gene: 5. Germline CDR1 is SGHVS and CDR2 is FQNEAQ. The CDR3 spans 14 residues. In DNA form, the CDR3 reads TGTGCCACACAGGGGACCACGAACACCGGGGAGCTGTTTTTT. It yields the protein CATQGTTNTGELFF.

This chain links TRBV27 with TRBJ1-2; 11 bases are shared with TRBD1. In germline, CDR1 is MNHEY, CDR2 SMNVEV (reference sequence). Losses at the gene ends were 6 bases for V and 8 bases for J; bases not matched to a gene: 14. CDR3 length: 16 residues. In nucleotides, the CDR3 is TGTGCCAGCAGGGCTGGGACAGGGGGTGCCCTCCGAGGCTACACCTTC. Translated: CASRAGTGGALRGYTF.

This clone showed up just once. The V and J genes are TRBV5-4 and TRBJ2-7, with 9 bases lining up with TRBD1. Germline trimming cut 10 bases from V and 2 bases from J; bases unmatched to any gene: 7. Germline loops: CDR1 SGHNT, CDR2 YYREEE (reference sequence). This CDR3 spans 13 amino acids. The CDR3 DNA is TGTGCCTTTATTGGGACAGGGACCTACGAGCAGTACTTC. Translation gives CAFIGTGTYEQYF.

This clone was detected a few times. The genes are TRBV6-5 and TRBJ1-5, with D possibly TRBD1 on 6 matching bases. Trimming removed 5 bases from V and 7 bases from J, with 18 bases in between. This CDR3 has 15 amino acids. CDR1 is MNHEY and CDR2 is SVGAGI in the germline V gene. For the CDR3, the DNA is TGTGCCAGCAGTCATGCACAGGGTTCGTTGCAGCCCCAGCATTTT. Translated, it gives CASSHAQGSLQPQHF.

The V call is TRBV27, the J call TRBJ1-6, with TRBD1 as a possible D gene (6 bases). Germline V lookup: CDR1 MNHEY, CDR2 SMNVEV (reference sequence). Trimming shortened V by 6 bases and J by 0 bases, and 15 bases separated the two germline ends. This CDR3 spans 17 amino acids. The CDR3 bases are TGTGCCAGCAGGGGATGGGACACTAGCTCCTATAATTCACCCCTCCACTTT. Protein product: CASRGWDTSSYNSPLHF.

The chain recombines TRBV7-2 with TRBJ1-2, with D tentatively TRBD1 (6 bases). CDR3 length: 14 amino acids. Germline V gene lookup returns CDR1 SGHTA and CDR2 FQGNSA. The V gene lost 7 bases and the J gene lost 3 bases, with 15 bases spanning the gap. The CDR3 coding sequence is TGTGCCAGCACCTGGGGGGGGCTCGACTATGGCTACACCTTC. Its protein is CASTWGGLDYGYTF.

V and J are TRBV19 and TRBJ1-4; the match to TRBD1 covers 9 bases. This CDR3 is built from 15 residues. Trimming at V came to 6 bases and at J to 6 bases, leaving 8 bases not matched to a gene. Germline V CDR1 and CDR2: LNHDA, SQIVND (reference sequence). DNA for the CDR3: TGTGCCAGTAGCCCACCACAGGGGGCTGATGAAAAACTGTTTTTT. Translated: CASSPPQGADEKLFF.

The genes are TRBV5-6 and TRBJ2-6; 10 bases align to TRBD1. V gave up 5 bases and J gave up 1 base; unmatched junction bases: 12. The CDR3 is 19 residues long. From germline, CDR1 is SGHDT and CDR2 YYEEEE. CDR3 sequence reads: CASSPGTGVILSGANVLTF. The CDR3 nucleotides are TGTGCCAGCAGTCCTGGGACAGGGGTAATATTATCTGGGGCCAACGTCCTGACTTTC.

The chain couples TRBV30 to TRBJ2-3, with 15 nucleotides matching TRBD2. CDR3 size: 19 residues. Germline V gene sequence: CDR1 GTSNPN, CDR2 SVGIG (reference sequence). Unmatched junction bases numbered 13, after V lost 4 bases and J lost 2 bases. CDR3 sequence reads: CAWTRLRTSGGANTDTQYF. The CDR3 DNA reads TGTGCCTGGACTCGATTAAGGACTAGCGGGGGGGCAAACACAGATACGCAGTATTTT.

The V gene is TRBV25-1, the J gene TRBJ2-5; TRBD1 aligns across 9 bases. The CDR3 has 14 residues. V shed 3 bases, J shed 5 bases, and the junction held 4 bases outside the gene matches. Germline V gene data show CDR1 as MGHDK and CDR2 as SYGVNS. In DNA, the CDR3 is TGTGCCAGCAGTGACGGACAGGGGCGGGAGACCCAGTACTTC. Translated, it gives CASSDGQGRETQYF.

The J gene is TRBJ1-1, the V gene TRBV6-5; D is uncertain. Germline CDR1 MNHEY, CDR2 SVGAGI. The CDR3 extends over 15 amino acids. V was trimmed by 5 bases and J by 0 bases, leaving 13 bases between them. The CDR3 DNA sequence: TGTGCCAGCAGTCCCGGGAAGACTATGAACACTGAAGCTTTCTTT. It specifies CASSPGKTMNTEAFF.

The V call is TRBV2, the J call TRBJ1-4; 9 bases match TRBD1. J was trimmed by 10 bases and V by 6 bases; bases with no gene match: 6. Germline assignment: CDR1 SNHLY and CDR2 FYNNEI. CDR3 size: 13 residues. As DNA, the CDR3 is TGTGCCAGCAGCACCACAGGGGGCGGAAAACTGTTTTTT. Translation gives CASSTTGGGKLFF. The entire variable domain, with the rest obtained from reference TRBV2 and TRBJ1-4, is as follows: EPEVTQTPSHQVTQMGQEVILRCVPISNHLYFYWYRQILGQKVEFLVSFYNNEISEKSEIFDDQFSVERPDGSNFTLKIRSTKLEDSAMYFCASSTTGGGKLFFGSGTQLSVL.

The CDR3 DNA reads TGTGCCAGCAGTGAGACAGGGGGCGCATCCTATGGCTACACCTTC. Translation: CASSETGGASYGYTF. The chain employs TRBV6-1 and TRBJ1-2, with TRBD1 identical over 10 bases. CDR1 is MNHNS and CDR2 is SASEGT in the germline V gene. Unmatched junction bases numbered 5, after V lost 3 bases and J lost 4 bases. The CDR3 length is 15 residues.

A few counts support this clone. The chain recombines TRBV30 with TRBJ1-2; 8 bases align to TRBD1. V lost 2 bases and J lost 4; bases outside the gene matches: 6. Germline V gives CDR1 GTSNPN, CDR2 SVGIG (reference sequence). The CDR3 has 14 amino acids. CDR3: CAWSPRTGIYGYTF. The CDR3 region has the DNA TGTGCCTGGAGTCCCCGGACAGGGATCTATGGCTACACCTTC. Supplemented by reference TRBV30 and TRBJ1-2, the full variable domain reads SQTIHQWPATLVQPVGSPLSLECTVEGTSNPNLYWYRQAAGRGLQLLFYSVGIGQISSEVPQNLSASRPQDRQFILSSKKLLLSDSGFYLCAWSPRTGIYGYTFGSGTRLTVV.

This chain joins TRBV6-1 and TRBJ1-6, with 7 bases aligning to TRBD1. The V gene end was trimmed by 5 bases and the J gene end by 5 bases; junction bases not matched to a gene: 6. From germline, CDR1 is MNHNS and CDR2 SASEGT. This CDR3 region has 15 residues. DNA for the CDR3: TGTGCCAGCAGTACAGGGGATCTGGATAATTCACCCCTCCACTTT. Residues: CASSTGDLDNSPLHF.

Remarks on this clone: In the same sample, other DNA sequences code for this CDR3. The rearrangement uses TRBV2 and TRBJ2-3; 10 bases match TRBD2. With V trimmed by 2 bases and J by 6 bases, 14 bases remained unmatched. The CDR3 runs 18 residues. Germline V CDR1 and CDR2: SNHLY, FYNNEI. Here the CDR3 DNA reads TGTGCCAGCAGTGAAACCCCGGGACTAGCGAGGGGAGGGGATACGCAGTATTTT. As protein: CASSETPGLARGGDTQYF.

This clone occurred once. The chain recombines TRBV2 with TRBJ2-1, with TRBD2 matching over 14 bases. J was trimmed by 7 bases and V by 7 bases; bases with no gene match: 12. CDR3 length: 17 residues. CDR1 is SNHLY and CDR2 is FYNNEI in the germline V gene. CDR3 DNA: TGTGCCAGCAAAAGACTAGCGGGGGGGCGCGGGTCGAATGAGCAGTTCTTC. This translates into CASKRLAGGRGSNEQFF.

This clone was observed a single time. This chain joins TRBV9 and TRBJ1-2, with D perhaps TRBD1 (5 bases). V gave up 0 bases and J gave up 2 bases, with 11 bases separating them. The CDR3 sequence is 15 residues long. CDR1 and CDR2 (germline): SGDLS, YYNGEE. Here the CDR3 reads CASSVEDSVNYGYTF. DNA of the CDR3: TGTGCCAGCAGCGTAGAAGACAGTGTCAACTATGGCTACACCTTC.

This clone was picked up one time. DNA for the CDR3: TGTGCCAGTAGTATCCAGGGGAGCTCCTACGAGCAGTACTTC. Amino acids: CASSIQGSSYEQYF. The V gene is TRBV19, the J gene TRBJ2-7; D may be TRBD1 (6 bases). From germline, CDR1 is LNHDA and CDR2 SQIVND (reference sequence). The V and J ends lost 3 bases and 0 bases respectively, with 9 bases between them. The CDR3 consists of 14 residues.

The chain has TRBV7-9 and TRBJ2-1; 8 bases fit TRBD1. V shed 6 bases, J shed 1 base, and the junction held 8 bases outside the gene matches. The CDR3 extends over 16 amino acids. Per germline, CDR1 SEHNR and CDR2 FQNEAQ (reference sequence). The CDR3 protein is CASRLTGGRSYNEQFF. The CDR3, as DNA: TGTGCCAGCAGGCTTACAGGGGGGAGGTCCTACAATGAGCAGTTCTTC.

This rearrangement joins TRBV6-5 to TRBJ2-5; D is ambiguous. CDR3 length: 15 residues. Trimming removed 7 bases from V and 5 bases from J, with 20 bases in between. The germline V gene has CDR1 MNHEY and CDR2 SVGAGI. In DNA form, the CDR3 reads TGTGCCAGCAACCCCCTTGGGCCCGAGTATGAGACCCAGTACTTC. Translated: CASNPLGPEYETQYF.

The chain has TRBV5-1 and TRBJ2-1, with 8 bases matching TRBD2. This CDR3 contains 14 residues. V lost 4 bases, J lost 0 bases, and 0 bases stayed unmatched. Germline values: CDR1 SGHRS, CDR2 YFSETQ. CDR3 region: CASSRGGSYNEQFF. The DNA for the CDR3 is TGCGCCAGCAGCCGGGGGGGCTCCTACAATGAGCAGTTCTTC. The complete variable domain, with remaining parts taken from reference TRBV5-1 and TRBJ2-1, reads KAGVTQTPRYLIKTRGQQVTLSCSPISGHRSVSWYQQTPGQGLQFLFEYFSETQRNKGNFPGRFSGRQFSNSRSEMNVSTLELGDSALYLCASSRGGSYNEQFFGPGTRLTVL.

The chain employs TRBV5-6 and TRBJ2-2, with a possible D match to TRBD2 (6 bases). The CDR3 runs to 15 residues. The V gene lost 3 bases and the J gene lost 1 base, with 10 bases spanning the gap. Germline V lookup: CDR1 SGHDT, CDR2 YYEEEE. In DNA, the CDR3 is TGTGCCAGCAGCTACGGGAGCCAGAACACCGGGGAGCTGTTTTTT. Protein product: CASSYGSQNTGELFF.